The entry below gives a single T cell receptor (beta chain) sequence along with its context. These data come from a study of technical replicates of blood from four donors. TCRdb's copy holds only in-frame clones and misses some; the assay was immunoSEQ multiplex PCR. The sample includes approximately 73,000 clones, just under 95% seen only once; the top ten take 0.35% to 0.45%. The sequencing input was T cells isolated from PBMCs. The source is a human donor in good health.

Here the CDR3 DNA reads TGTGCCAGCAGTCCCCGGGACAACTGGGGCACTGAAGCTTTCTTT. This translates into CASSPRDNWGTEAFF. The rearrangement links TRBV6-5 to TRBJ1-1; maybe TRBD1 (6 bases). Looked up from germline, CDR1 is MNHEY and CDR2 is SVGAGI. Trimming shortened V by 5 bases and J by 4 bases, and 17 bases separated the two germline ends. The CDR3 sequence is 15 residues long.